This is a list of T cell receptor beta chains from one sample in a study of T cells in Graves' hyperthyroidism and ophthalmopathy. Using its own MiXCR run on the multiplex PCR reads, TCRdb lists one record per CDR3 protein. This repertoire shows 640,000 or so distinct CDR3 sequences, approximately 15% found once; its top ten account for more than 6%. The specimen sequenced was blood. These TCRs come from a woman between 18 and 29 years old with Graves' ophthalmopathy. Each CDR3 is given with its conserved first and last residue. D genes are given only for firm matches. Part of the rows lack a size; the others show once, few, many or a class for expanded clones.

D | J | V | size | DNA | CDR3
TRBD1 | TRBJ1-5 | TRBV3-1 | many | TGTGCCAGCAGCTGGGACAGTAGCAATCAGCCCCAGCATTTT | CASSWDSSNQPQHF
TRBD2 | TRBJ2-2 | TRBV5-1 | . | TGCGCCAGCAGCCTGGGACTAGCGGGAGCCCTCGGGGCCGGGGAGCTGTTTTTT | CASSLGLAGALGAGELFF
TRBD1 | TRBJ1-2 | TRBV20-1 | few | TGCAGTGCTAGACCAACGGGACAGGGGACTTCTGGCTACACCTTC | CSARPTGQGTSGYTF
TRBD1 | TRBJ2-1 | TRBV2 | many | TGTGCCAGCGGCGGACAGGTTGGTACCTACAATGAGCAGTTCTTC | CASGGQVGTYNEQFF
TRBD1 | TRBJ2-1 | TRBV6-4 | . | TGTGCCAGCAGTGACATCCAGGGGGCGGGCAATGAGCAGTTCTTC | CASSDIQGAGNEQFF
TRBD1 | TRBJ1-1 | TRBV2 | many | TGTGCCGAAGGGCAGGGGGCATGGGGCACTGAAGCTTTCTTT | CAEGQGAWGTEAFF
TRBD1 | TRBJ1-2 | TRBV29-1 | many | TGCAGCGTTGAAGGGGGGGGACAGGAGATGACGGCCCTCTATGGCTACACCTTC | CSVEGGGQEMTALYGYTF
TRBD1 | TRBJ2-7 | TRBV20-1 | many | TGCAGTGTTCGGACAGGGTCCAGATGGGAGCAGTACTTC | CSVRTGSRWEQYF
TRBD1 | TRBJ1-1 | TRBV29-1 | many | TGCAGCGTCCGGGACAGGGGGCATACTGAAGCTTTCTTT | CSVRDRGHTEAFF
. | TRBJ2-5 | TRBV20-1 | . | TGCAGTGCTAGGTCGCCGGGAGAGACCCAGTACTTC | CSARSPGETQYF
. | TRBJ1-5 | TRBV19 | few | TGTGCCAGTAGTTTTCCGGGCACTAGCATGGGCCAGCCCCAGCATTTT | CASSFPGTSMGQPQHF
. | TRBJ1-2 | TRBV4-1 | few | TGCGCCAGCAGCCGGGTTTTGGAACAGGCATCGGGGAACTATGGCTACACCTTC | CASSRVLEQASGNYGYTF
. | TRBJ1-2 | TRBV6-1 | many | TGTGCCAGCAGTAAGGGCTATGGCTACACCTTC | CASSKGYGYTF